These 19 T cell receptor beta chains were sequenced from one sample in a study of T cell clonality in common variable immunodeficiency. General study findings and limits: Reportedly, TCR beta sequences from common variable immunodeficiency showed fewer deletions and N-nucleotide insertions.

Antigens of these TCRs are unknown. TCRdb keeps only in-frame clones here, not all; method: immunoSEQ multiplex PCR. This table holds about 28,000 clones with no singletons; the top ten claim about 29%. The sequencing sample was made of peripheral blood mononuclear cells. Source of these receptors: a human donor with common variable immunodeficiency.

In this sample, this clone turned up many times. The read ends 3 residues shy of where the CDR3 ends; the end is completed using the germline J gene. This chain links TRBV30 with TRBJ2-5, with TRBD1 matching 9 bases. CDR3 length: 12 amino acids. With V trimmed by 8 bases and J by 4 bases, 5 bases remained unmatched. CDR1 is GTSNPN, CDR2 SVGIG, per germline (reference sequence). The CDR3 loop reads CARGQGGETQYF. The part of the CDR3 DNA that was read is TGTGCCCGGGGACAGGGAGGAGAGACC.

Details on this clone: The DNA ends 3 residues before the CDR3 does, and the rest of the CDR3 is filled in from the germline J gene. V usage is TRBV6-1 and J usage is TRBJ1-2; D is uncertain. V was cut by 0 bases and J by 6 bases, with 14 bases left in between. This CDR3 is 15 amino acids long. Germline lookup yields CDR1 MNHNS and CDR2 SASEGT. CDR3: CASSEALWLRDGYTF. The CDR3 DNA, read in part, is TGTGCCAGCAGTGAAGCGCTTTGGCTCAGAGATGGC.

This clone appeared a few times. The CDR3 end falls 3 residues outside the read, so it is completed with the germline J gene. This chain joins TRBV30 and TRBJ1-6; possible D gene TRBD1, 6 bases. This CDR3 is 17 amino acids long. Trimming left V 3 bases short and J 7 bases short, with 22 bases between. Germline V gene sequence: CDR1 GTSNPN, CDR2 SVGIG (reference sequence). CDR3 DNA, as far as it was read: TGTGCCTGGAGCCCACGGCCAGGGGCCTCGTGGAATTCACCC. Amino acid sequence: CAWSPRPGASWNSP. The CDR3 in full is CAWSPRPGASWNSPLHF.

On this clone: The read comes to an end 3 residues before the CDR3 does, leaving the germline J gene to fill in the end. This chain links TRBV7-2 with TRBJ1-1, with 9 nucleotides matching TRBD1. This CDR3 is built from 15 residues. J was trimmed by 4 bases and V by 4 bases; bases with no gene match: 7. Germline V gives CDR1 SGHTA, CDR2 FQGNSA. The sequenced CDR3 bases are TGTGCCAGCAGCTCAACAGGGGGCGGGCTCACTGAA. Residues: CASSSTGGGLTE. In full, the CDR3 is CASSSTGGGLTEAFF.

Comments on this clone: With the read ending 3 residues before the CDR3 end, the germline J gene is used to fill in that end. The J gene is TRBJ2-7, the V gene TRBV6-4; D might be TRBD1 (6 bases). CDR3 size: 15 residues. V lost 9 bases, J lost 5 bases, and 23 bases lay in between. The germline CDR1 and CDR2 sequences are MRHNA and SNTAGT. The CDR3 DNA, read in part, is TGTGCCAGACAACTCCTTGACAGGCATCACGACGAG. Translation: CARQLLDRHHDE. The complete CDR3 reads CARQLLDRHHDEQYF.

In the case of this clone: The read terminates 3 residues before the CDR3 end, so the remaining end is supplied by the germline J gene. The rearrangement links TRBV7-2 to TRBJ2-4; perhaps TRBD2 as D (7 bases). The CDR3 sequence is 14 residues long. CDR1 is SGHTA and CDR2 is FQGNSA in the germline V gene. The CDR3 DNA, read in part, is TGTGCCAGCAGCTTAGAGCCGTCGGGGGGCCAT. Protein: CASSLEPSGGH. The entire CDR3 reads CASSLEPSGGHQYF.

A few counts support this clone. The CDR3 goes on 3 residues after the read ends, and that part is filled in from the germline J gene. The genes are TRBV7-2 and TRBJ2-3; D possibly corresponds to TRBD1 (5 bases). CDR1 SGHTA and CDR2 FQGNSA come from the germline V gene. Trimming shortened V by 0 bases and J by 3 bases, and 13 bases separated the two germline ends. The CDR3 covers 16 residues. The CDR3 DNA, read in part, is TGTGCCAGCAGCTTAGCCGGACAATTTAAGACAGATACG. The encoded protein is CASSLAGQFKTDT. The CDR3 in full is CASSLAGQFKTDTQYF.

Of note for this clone: The CDR3 end lies 3 residues beyond the end of the read and is filled in from the germline J gene. This chain connects TRBV5-1 to TRBJ1-4, with a weak D call TRBD1 (6 bases). Trimming removed 3 bases from V and 2 bases from J, with 14 bases in between. Germline V gene data show CDR1 as SGHRS and CDR2 as YFSETQ. There are 16 residues in the CDR3. The CDR3 DNA, read in part, is TGCGCCAGCAGCTACTCAGGGGCGGCGACTAATGAAAAA. Translating it yields CASSYSGAATNEK. The full CDR3 protein reads CASSYSGAATNEKLFF.

This clone has only a few counts. From the germline J gene comes the end of the CDR3, since the read stops 3 residues before it. The V call is TRBV6-1, the J call TRBJ2-5, with D perhaps matching TRBD1 (5 bases). Per the germline V gene, CDR1 is MNHNS and CDR2 is SASEGT. The CDR3 totals 14 residues. Deletions cut 4 bases from V and 5 bases from J, with 14 bases between. The CDR3 spells CASSGRARGETQYF. The DNA read from the CDR3 is TGTGCCAGCAGTGGCAGGGCTCGTGGGGAGACC.

Details on this clone: The read finishes 3 residues shy of the CDR3 end, and the germline J gene is used to complete it. V usage is TRBV7-9 and J usage is TRBJ2-1; D may be TRBD2 (5 bases). This CDR3 is built from 14 residues. CDR1 is SEHNR, CDR2 FQNEAQ, per germline (reference sequence). Between the trimmed V and J ends, which lost 5 bases and 0 bases, there was a span of 8 bases. CDR3 in amino acids: CASSPTSSYNEQFF. CDR3 bases read: TGTGCCAGCAGCCCCACTAGCTCCTACAATGAG.

This clone showed up just a few times. The read ends 3 residues before the CDR3 terminus; that terminus is restored from the germline J gene. The chain is built from TRBV5-1 and TRBJ2-1, with 10 bases fitting TRBD2. This CDR3 region has 15 residues. Germline V gene lookup returns CDR1 SGHRS and CDR2 YFSETQ. Trimming cost V 6 bases and J 5 bases; bases outside gene matches: 8. CDR3 in amino acids: CASTIGLAGDNEQFF. Incomplete CDR3 DNA: TGCGCCAGCACCATAGGGCTAGCGGGGGACAATGAG. Together with reference TRBV5-1 and TRBJ2-1, the CDR3 gives the full variable domain: KAGVTQTPRYLIKTRGQQVTLSCSPISGHRSVSWYQQTPGQGLQFLFEYFSETQRNKGNFPGRFSGRQFSNSRSEMNVSTLELGDSALYLCASTIGLAGDNEQFFGPGTRLTVL.

This clone has at least ten counts. Sequencing ends 3 residues short of the CDR3 end; the germline J gene provides the rest. The rearrangement joins TRBV7-2 to TRBJ2-1, with D perhaps matching TRBD1 (6 bases). V lost 5 bases and J lost 8, with 19 bases in between. The CDR3 contains 15 residues. In germline, CDR1 is SGHTA, CDR2 FQGNSA. The CDR3 region is CASSLTTGWIDEQFF. The sequenced part of the CDR3 DNA is TGTGCCAGCAGCCTTACGACAGGTTGGATCGATGAG.

In this sample, this clone turned up a few times. The read terminates 3 residues ahead of where the CDR3 ends, so the germline J gene completes it. This chain joins TRBV5-1 and TRBJ1-1; 8 bases are shared with TRBD1. From germline, CDR1 is SGHRS and CDR2 YFSETQ. Trimming at V came to 5 bases and at J to 0 bases, leaving 9 bases not matched to a gene. The CDR3 covers 16 residues. CDR3 DNA, as far as it was read: TGCGCCAGCAGGCCGGGACAGGTATATATGAACACTGAA. It codes for CASRPGQVYMNTE. The whole CDR3 sequence reads CASRPGQVYMNTEAFF.

For this clone: From the germline J gene comes the end of the CDR3, since the read stops 3 residues before it. This chain joins TRBV7-2 and TRBJ2-7, with a possible D match to TRBD1 (5 bases). This CDR3 is built from 15 residues. The V end lost 4 bases, the J end lost 3 bases, and 16 bases lay between the germline ends. From germline, CDR1 is SGHTA and CDR2 FQGNSA. This CDR3 reads CASSSSTAALYEQYF. The part of the CDR3 DNA that was read is TGTGCCAGCAGCTCCTCGACAGCCGCTCTCTACGAG.

This clone was detected a few times. Read coverage stops 3 residues before the CDR3 terminus; the germline J gene supplies the remainder. The chain carries TRBV20-1 and TRBJ2-7, with 7 bases that match TRBD1. Germline values: CDR1 DFQATT, CDR2 SNEGSKA (reference sequence). Unmatched junction bases numbered 15, after V lost 0 bases and J lost 4 bases. The length of the CDR3 is 17 residues. This CDR3 reads CSAREGGGWSSQYEQYF. CDR3 DNA (partial): TGCAGTGCTAGAGAAGGGGGCGGGTGGTCGAGTCAATACGAG.

Comments on this clone: Read coverage stops 3 residues before the CDR3 terminus; the germline J gene supplies the remainder. The chain uses TRBV19 and TRBJ2-3, with a possible D match to TRBD2 (5 bases). The germline CDR1 and CDR2 sequences are LNHDA and SQIVND (reference sequence). The CDR3 loop spans 15 amino acids. Trimming removed 4 bases from V and 6 bases from J, with 17 bases in between. The CDR3 is CASSKGLGRFDTQYF. The CDR3 DNA, read in part, is TGTGCCAGTAGTAAAGGACTGGGCCGTTTCGATACG.

This clone was seen a few times. The read comes to an end 3 residues before the CDR3 does, leaving the germline J gene to fill in the end. The chain is built from TRBV19 and TRBJ1-2; no definite D call. CDR3 length equals 14 residues. Germline V gene sequence: CDR1 LNHDA, CDR2 SQIVND (reference sequence). Trimming took 2 bases from V and 6 from J, leaving 13 bases between them. CDR3 bases read: TGTGCCAGTAGTATAACCGAAGAGCGGCATGGC. Its protein is CASSITEERHG. The complete CDR3 protein is CASSITEERHGYTF. Together with reference TRBV19 and TRBJ1-2, the CDR3 gives the full variable domain: DGGITQSPKYLFRKEGQNVTLSCEQNLNHDAMYWYRQDPGQGLRLIYYSQIVNDFQKGDIAEGYSVSREKKESFPLTVTSAQKNPTAFYLCASSITEERHGYTFGSGTRLTVV.

Worth noting for this clone: From the germline J gene comes the end of the CDR3, since the read stops 3 residues before it. V is TRBV7-3 and J is TRBJ2-3, with a weak D call TRBD1 (6 bases). V lost 5 bases, J lost 3 bases, and 9 bases lay in between. Per germline, CDR1 SGHTA and CDR2 FQGTGA. This CDR3 has 13 residues. CDR3: CASSRQATDTQYF. The part of the CDR3 DNA that was read is TGTGCCAGCAGCCGACAGGCAACAGATACG.

This clone appeared a few times. The CDR3 extends 3 residues past the end of the read, so its final part is completed from the germline J gene. The J gene is TRBJ2-5, the V gene TRBV5-1; perhaps TRBD2 as D (7 bases). CDR3 length: 16 amino acids. V was pared by 7 bases and J by 2 bases, with 21 bases between. Germline CDR1 reads SGHRS; CDR2 reads YFSETQ. The CDR3 DNA, read in part, is TGCGCCAGCGCTCCTGGGGGGGGGCTCTCACAAGAGACC. It encodes CASAPGGGLSQET. The entire CDR3 protein reads CASAPGGGLSQETQYF.